These 16 T cell receptor beta chains were sequenced from one sample in a study of T cells expressing NK-cell markers (dated by TCRdb to the early 2020s). The library was produced with 5' RACE. The reads were generated on an Illumina HiSeq 2000. Each CDR3 protein sequence appears as one entry after TCRdb reprocessed the reads, and no DNA is included. The data table for this sample lists about 460,000 distinct CDR3 sequences. Approximately 1.5% of the sample is taken by the ten largest. The sample consisted of blood T cells: a sorted CD56 or NKG2C T cell subset, CD4+ or CD8+ T cells, or bulk PBMC T cells (not recorded which). The receptors were sampled from a woman in her forties or fifties in good health. Donor details come from another sample of the same person, matched by shared clones.

The chain carries TRBV2 and TRBJ2-1; TCRdb proposes TRBD2, but this gene call is untestable without DNA. The CDR3 contains 18 residues. Germline V gives CDR1 SNHLY, CDR2 FYNNEI. CDR3: CASSEALLGLAGYNEQFF. The full variable domain, rest sourced from reference TRBV2 and TRBJ2-1, is EPEVTQTPSHQVTQMGQEVILRCVPISNHLYFYWYRQILGQKVEFLVSFYNNEISEKSEIFDDQFSVERPDGSNFTLKIRSTKLEDSAMYFCASSEALLGLAGYNEQFFGPGTRLTVL.

The chain combines TRBV5-6 with TRBJ2-1; without DNA, the TCRdb call of TRBD1 cannot be checked. The length of the CDR3 is 13 residues. Looked up from germline, CDR1 is SGHDT and CDR2 is YYEEEE. The CDR3 sequence: CASSPGTYNEQFF.

The rearrangement uses TRBV18 and TRBJ2-3; the TRBD2 assignment by TCRdb is unverifiable without DNA. CDR3 length: 16 amino acids. CDR1 KGHSH and CDR2 LQKENI come from the germline V gene. The CDR3 loop reads CASSLASSGSADTQYF. The complete variable domain, with remaining parts taken from reference TRBV18 and TRBJ2-3, reads NAGVMQNPRHLVRRRGQEARLRCSPMKGHSHVYWYRQLPEEGLKFMVYLQKENIIDESGMPKERFSAEFPKEGPSILRIQQVVRGDSAAYFCASSLASSGSADTQYFGPGTRLTVL.

V and J are TRBV5-1 and TRBJ2-3; TCRdb designates TRBD2, a call that cannot be tested without DNA. The CDR3 contains 17 residues. Germline V CDR1 and CDR2: SGHRS, YFSETQ. CDR3 region: CASSPGLAGLSTDTQYF. The full variable domain, completed using reference TRBV5-1 and TRBJ2-3, is KAGVTQTPRYLIKTRGQQVTLSCSPISGHRSVSWYQQTPGQGLQFLFEYFSETQRNKGNFPGRFSGRQFSNSRSEMNVSTLELGDSALYLCASSPGLAGLSTDTQYFGPGTRLTVL.

The V gene is TRBV20-1, the J gene TRBJ2-5. Germline-derived CDR1 and CDR2 are DFQATT and SNEGSKA (reference sequence). The CDR3 sequence is 12 residues long. CDR3 protein: CSAPVFEETQYF.

The J gene is TRBJ1-5, the V gene TRBV30; TCRdb's D gene call, TRBD1, goes unchecked for lack of DNA. Germline CDR1 and CDR2: GTSNPN and SVGIG (reference sequence). The CDR3 loop spans 13 amino acids. CDR3 sequence reads: CAWSGQGNQPQHF.

The V call is TRBV9, the J call TRBJ2-1; the TCRdb D gene call, TRBD1, has no DNA to confirm it. Germline assignment: CDR1 SGDLS and CDR2 YYNGEE. This CDR3 has 13 amino acids. CDR3 sequence: CASSSRESGEQFF.

V gene TRBV5-5 combines with J gene TRBJ2-3; TCRdb gives TRBD2 as the D gene, but with no DNA this cannot be confirmed. The CDR3 spans 15 residues. CDR1 SGHKS and CDR2 YYEKEE come from the germline V gene (reference sequence). The chain's CDR3 is CASSLIGGSTDTQYF.

The V call is TRBV19, the J call TRBJ2-1; the TCRdb call, TRBD2, lacks DNA for checking. The CDR3 is made up of 16 amino acids. Germline assignment: CDR1 LNHDA and CDR2 SQIVND (reference sequence). CDR3 in amino acids: CASSMFGAGGGYEQFF. Full variable domain (rest looked up from reference TRBV19 and TRBJ2-1): DGGITQSPKYLFRKEGQNVTLSCEQNLNHDAMYWYRQDPGQGLRLIYYSQIVNDFQKGDIAEGYSVSREKKESFPLTVTSAQKNPTAFYLCASSMFGAGGGYEQFFGPGTRLTVL.

The V call is TRBV24-1, the J call TRBJ2-1; the TCRdb D gene call, TRBD1, has no DNA to confirm it. The V gene's germline CDR1 is KGHDR and CDR2 SFDVKD. This CDR3 has 16 residues. CDR3 residues: CATSDLGAGSYNEQFF.

V gene TRBV20-1 combines with J gene TRBJ2-7; TCRdb selects TRBD1, and the lack of DNA leaves this call unchecked. The germline gives CDR1 DFQATT, CDR2 SNEGSKA (reference sequence). The CDR3 is 14 residues long. CDR3 region: CSARDRQGRSEQYF.

This chain connects TRBV6-1 to TRBJ1-4. Germline loops: CDR1 MNHNS, CDR2 SASEGT. This CDR3 contains 14 residues. CDR3 sequence reads: CASRRGLREEKLFF.

The genes are TRBV15 and TRBJ2-5; the D gene TCRdb calls, TRBD1, cannot be checked with no DNA. Germline V gives CDR1 LNHNV, CDR2 YYDKDF (reference sequence). The CDR3 runs 15 residues. Here the CDR3 reads CATSRRRDSQETQYF. Looking up the rest from reference TRBV15 and TRBJ2-5 gives the full variable domain: DAMVIQNPRYQVTQFGKPVTLSCSQTLNHNVMYWYQQKSSQAPKLLFHYYDKDFNNEADTPDNFQSRRPNTSFCFLDIRSPGLGDTAMYLCATSRRRDSQETQYFGPGTRLLVL.

This sequence joins TRBV12-3 or TRBV12-4 and TRBJ2-3; absent DNA, TCRdb's TRBD2 call cannot be checked. The CDR3 consists of 18 residues. This CDR3 reads CASTLPFEGGPSTDTQYF.

The chain is built from TRBV7-2 and TRBJ1-2; TCRdb lists TRBD1, though no DNA is available to test this call. Germline CDR1 is SGHTA and CDR2 is FQGNSA. The CDR3 contains 14 residues. This chain's CDR3 is CASSSNRDPYGYTF.

This chain links TRBV12-3 or TRBV12-4 with TRBJ2-2; TCRdb outputs TRBD1, but without DNA this stays unchecked. The CDR3 contains 14 residues. CDR3 region: CASSPLVYVGELFF.